This T cell receptor (beta chain) is drawn from a study of blood T cells in healthy people across ages. CDR1 and CDR2 from the germline V gene are ENHRY and SYGVKD. V was trimmed by 10 bases and J by 3 bases, leaving 13 bases between them. The CDR3 consists of 12 residues. A sample-barcoded 5' primer and a J-beta primer mix were used in a second PCR of about 7 to 11 cycles. Each cDNA molecule was tagged by a template-switch adaptor that had 12 random nucleotides. Sequencing recovered at least 2.5 million CDR3-containing paired-end reads from each sample. Each CDR3 protein gets one entry after TCRdb re-called the 5' RACE reads with MiXCR. The table records some 700,000 distinct CDR3 sequences, approximately 43% of them present only once.

The clonotype originates from a woman aged 60-75 years in good health. The V call is TRBV10-3, the J call TRBJ2-7, with D tentatively TRBD1 (6 bases). Input material: blood. The CDR3 loop reads CATKEGGYEQYF. The CDR3, as DNA: TGTGCCACGAAAGAAGGGGGCTACGAGCAGTACTTC.